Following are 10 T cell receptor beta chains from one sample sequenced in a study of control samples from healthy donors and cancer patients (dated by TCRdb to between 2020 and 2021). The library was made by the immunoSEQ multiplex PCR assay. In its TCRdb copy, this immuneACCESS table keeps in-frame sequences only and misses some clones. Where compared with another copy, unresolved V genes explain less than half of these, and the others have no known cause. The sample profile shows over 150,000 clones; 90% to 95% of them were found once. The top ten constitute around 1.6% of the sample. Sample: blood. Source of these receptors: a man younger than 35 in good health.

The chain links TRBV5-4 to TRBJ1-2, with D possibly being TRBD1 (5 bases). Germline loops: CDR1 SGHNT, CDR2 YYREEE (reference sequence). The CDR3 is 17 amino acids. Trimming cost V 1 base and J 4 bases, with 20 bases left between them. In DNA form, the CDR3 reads TGTGCCAGCAGCTTGCCGGCAGGGTCGCGCGATCCCTATGGCTACACCTTC. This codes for CASSLPAGSRDPYGYTF.

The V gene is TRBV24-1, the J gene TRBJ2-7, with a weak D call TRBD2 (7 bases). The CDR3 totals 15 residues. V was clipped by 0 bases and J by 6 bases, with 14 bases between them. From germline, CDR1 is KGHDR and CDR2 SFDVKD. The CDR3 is CATSDLQLGGGEQYF. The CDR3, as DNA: TGTGCCACCAGTGATTTGCAATTGGGAGGGGGCGAGCAGTACTTC.

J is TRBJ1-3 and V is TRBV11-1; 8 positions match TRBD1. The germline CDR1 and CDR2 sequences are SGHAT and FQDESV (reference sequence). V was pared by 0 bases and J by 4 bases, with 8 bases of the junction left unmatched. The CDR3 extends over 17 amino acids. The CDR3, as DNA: TGTGCCAGCAGCTTAGCCAACGGACAGGGTGCCGGAAACACCATATATTTT. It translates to CASSLANGQGAGNTIYF.

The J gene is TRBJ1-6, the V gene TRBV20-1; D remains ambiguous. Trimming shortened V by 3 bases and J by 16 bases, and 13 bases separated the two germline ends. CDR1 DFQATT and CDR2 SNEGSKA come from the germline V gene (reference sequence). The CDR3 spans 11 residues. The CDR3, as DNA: TGCAGTGCTAGGTCGGTTCATGGGCTCCACTTT. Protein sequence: CSARSVHGLHF.

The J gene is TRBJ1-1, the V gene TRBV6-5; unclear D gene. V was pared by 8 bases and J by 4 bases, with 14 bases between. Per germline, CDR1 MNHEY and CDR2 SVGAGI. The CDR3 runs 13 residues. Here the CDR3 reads CASWYPEGTEAFF. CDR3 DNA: TGTGCCAGCTGGTACCCGGAGGGCACTGAAGCTTTCTTT.

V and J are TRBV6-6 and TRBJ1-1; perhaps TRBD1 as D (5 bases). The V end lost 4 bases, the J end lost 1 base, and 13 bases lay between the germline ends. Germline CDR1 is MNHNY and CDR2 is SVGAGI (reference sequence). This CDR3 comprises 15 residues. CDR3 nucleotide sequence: TGTGCCAGCAGTTCGGGGGGATGGGCGAACACTGAAGCTTTCTTT. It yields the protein CASSSGGWANTEAFF.

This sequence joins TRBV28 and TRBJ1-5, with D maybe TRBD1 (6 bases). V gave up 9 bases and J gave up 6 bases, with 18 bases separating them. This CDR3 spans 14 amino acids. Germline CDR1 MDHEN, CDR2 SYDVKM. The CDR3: CASIRGATGQPQHF. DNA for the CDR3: TGTGCCAGTATTAGGGGGGCGACGGGTCAGCCCCAGCATTTT.

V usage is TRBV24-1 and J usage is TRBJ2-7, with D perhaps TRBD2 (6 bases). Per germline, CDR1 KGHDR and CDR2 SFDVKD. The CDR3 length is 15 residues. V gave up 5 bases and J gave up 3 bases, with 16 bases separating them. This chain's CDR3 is CATSVAGNVHYEQYF. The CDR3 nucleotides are TGTGCCACCAGTGTCGCGGGAAATGTACACTACGAGCAGTACTTC.

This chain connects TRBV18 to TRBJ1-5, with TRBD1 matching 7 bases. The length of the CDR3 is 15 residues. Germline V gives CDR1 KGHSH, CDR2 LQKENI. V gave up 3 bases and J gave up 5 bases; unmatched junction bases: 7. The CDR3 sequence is CASSPSGTAYQPQHF. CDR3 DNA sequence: TGTGCCAGCTCACCTTCCGGGACAGCATATCAGCCCCAGCATTTT. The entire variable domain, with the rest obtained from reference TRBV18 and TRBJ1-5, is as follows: NAGVMQNPRHLVRRRGQEARLRCSPMKGHSHVYWYRQLPEEGLKFMVYLQKENIIDESGMPKERFSAEFPKEGPSILRIQQVVRGDSAAYFCASSPSGTAYQPQHFGDGTRLSIL.

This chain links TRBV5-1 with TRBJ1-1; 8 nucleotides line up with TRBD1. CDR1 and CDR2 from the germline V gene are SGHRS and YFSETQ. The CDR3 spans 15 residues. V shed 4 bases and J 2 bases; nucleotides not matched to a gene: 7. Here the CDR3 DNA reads TGCGCCAGCAGCCGCGGACAGGGTTCTAACACTGAAGCTTTCTTT. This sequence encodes CASSRGQGSNTEAFF.